A single TCR beta chain is shown here with its context. Its antigen is currently unknown. V gave up 4 bases and J gave up 7 bases, with 21 bases separating them. The CDR3 has 15 amino acids. Germline V gene sequence: CDR1 SGDLS, CDR2 YYNGEE. PCR used 60 Vbeta primers and 13 Jbeta primers. Assay used: immunoSEQ multiplex PCR; TCRdb lists only in-frame clones, some missing. The sample includes some 130,000 clones, 73% of them seen just once. This record belongs to a study of cytomegalovirus exposure and HLA in healthy donors. Study conclusions and caveats: Across all donors, roughly uniform sequencing depth was an assumption of the presence/absence analyses. DRB1 showed the most TCR associations and HLA-C the fewest in a later analysis, as rates varied by HLA locus. A previous analysis found most TCR beta V segments productive roughly 87% or roughly 30% of the time.

This receptor was obtained from a woman in her forties in good health and CMV-seronegative. This chain connects TRBV9 to TRBJ2-7; D possibly uses TRBD1 or TRBD2 (5 bases each). The sequenced sample was PBMCs. The CDR3 region has the DNA TGTGCCAGCAGCATAAGTCTGGGATATTGGGGGGAGCAGTACGTC. Protein product: CASSISLGYWGEQYV.